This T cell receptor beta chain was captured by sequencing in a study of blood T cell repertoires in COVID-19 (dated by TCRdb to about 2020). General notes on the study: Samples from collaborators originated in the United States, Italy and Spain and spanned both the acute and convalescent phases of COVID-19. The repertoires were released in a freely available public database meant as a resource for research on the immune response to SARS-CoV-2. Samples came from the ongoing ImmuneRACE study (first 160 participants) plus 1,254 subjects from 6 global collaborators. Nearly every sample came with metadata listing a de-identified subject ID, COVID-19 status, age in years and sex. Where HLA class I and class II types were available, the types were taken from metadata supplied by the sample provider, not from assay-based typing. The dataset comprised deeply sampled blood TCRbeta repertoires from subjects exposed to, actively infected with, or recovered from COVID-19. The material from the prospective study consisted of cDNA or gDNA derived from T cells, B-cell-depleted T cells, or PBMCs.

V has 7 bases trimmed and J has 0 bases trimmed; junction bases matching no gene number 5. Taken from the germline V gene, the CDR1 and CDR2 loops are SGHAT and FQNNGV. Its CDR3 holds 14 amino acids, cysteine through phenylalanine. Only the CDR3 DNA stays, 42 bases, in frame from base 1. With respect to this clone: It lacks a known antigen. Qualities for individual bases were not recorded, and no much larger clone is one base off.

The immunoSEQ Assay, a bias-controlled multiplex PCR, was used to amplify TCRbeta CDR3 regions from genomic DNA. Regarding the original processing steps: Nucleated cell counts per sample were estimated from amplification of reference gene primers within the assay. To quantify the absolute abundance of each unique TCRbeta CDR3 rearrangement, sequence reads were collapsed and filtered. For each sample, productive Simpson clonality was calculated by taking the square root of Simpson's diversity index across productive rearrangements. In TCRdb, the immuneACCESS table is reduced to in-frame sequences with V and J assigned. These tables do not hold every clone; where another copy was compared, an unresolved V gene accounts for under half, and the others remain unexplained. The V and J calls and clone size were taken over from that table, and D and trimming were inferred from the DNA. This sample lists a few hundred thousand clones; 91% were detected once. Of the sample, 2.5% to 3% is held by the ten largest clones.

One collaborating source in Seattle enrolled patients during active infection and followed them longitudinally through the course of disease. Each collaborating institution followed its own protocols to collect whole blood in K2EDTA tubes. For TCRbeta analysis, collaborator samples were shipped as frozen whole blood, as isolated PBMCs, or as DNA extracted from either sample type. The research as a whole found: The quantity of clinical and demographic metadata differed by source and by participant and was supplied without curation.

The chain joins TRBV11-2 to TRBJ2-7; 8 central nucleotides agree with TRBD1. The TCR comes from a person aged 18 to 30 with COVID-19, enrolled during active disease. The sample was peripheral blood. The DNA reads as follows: TGTGCCAGCAAGGGGACAGGTTTCTCCTACGAGCAGTACTTC. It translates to CASKGTGFSYEQYF. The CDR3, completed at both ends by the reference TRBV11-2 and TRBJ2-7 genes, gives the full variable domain EAGVAQSPRYKIIEKRQSVAFWCNPISGHATLYWYQQILGQGPKLLIQFQNNGVVDDSQLPKDRFSAERLKGVDSTLKIQPAKLEDSAVYLCASKGTGFSYEQYFGPGTRLTVT.